This T cell receptor (beta chain) was sequenced in a study of control samples from healthy donors and cancer patients (dated by TCRdb to the early 2020s). About this clone: This clone's antigen is unknown. Base qualities are not at hand, and no much larger clone is one base apart.

Receptor libraries were prepared by the immunoSEQ multiplex PCR assay. The clones in this table, taken by TCRdb from immuneACCESS, are in-frame only. Not every clone is retained; where verified, under half of the shortfall comes from an unresolved V gene, and the cause of the rest is unknown. This sample has roughly 58,000 clones in its table, and approximately 89% of those were observed once. Of the sample, 12% falls within the top ten clones. The receptor was derived from a woman in her sixties with lung cancer. The specimen sequenced was PBMCs.

The DNA sequence reads TGTGCCAGCAGTTTAAGGGGATATGGCTACACCTTC. The resulting protein is CASSLRGYGYTF. In this chain, TRBV28 is recombined with TRBJ1-2, with a tentative D gene TRBD1 over 5 matching bases. The CDR3 measures 12 amino acids from cysteine to phenylalanine. The retained sequence is limited to the CDR3, 36 bases, with the frame set at the first base. Trimming takes 2 bases from V and 5 bases from J, and the germline ends sit 6 bases apart. CDR1 and CDR2 (MDHEN, SYDVKM) derive from the germline V gene.